The 9 T cell receptor beta chains below come from one sample, sequenced in a study of T cells after yellow fever vaccination. TCRdb called the 5' RACE reads again in MiXCR, with one record for every CDR3 protein. The sample carries 230,000 or so distinct CDR3 sequences, approximately 3.5% recorded once. Specimen: PBMCs, collected 15 days after the yellow fever booster vaccination. The receptors were sampled from a man aged 18 to 29 who received the YFV17D yellow fever vaccine.

There are many counts of this clonotype. This chain links TRBV7-9 with TRBJ2-1; weak D call: TRBD1 (6 bases). This CDR3 is built from 12 residues. Germline-derived CDR1 and CDR2 are SEHNR and FQNEAQ (reference sequence). Trimming stripped 4 bases from V and 13 bases from J, with 14 bases between. The CDR3 is CASSYQGTSQFF. CDR3 bases: TGTGCCAGCAGCTACCAGGGGACGAGTCAGTTCTTC.

Ten or more counts support this clonotype. This rearrangement joins TRBV7-7 to TRBJ2-2; the match to TRBD2 covers 8 bases. Germline values: CDR1 SSHAT, CDR2 FNYEAQ (reference sequence). With 5 bases clipped from V and 3 bases from J, the junction kept 8 bases outside the gene matches. This CDR3 is 16 amino acids long. This chain's CDR3 is CASSPTGGRYTGELFF. Here the CDR3 DNA reads TGTGCCAGCAGCCCCACGGGGGGGCGGTACACCGGGGAGCTGTTTTTT.

The table lists this clonotype with many counts. The chain is built from TRBV5-1 and TRBJ2-3; TRBD1 matches at 12 bases. The length of the CDR3 is 15 residues. J lost 4 bases, V lost 4 bases, and 4 bases had no gene match. Germline V gene sequence: CDR1 SGHRS, CDR2 YFSETQ. The CDR3 is CASSLGQGAADTQYF. The CDR3 DNA is TGCGCCAGCAGCCTGGGACAGGGGGCCGCAGATACGCAGTATTTT.

This clonotype was detected only a few times. The V and J genes are TRBV30 and TRBJ2-7, with D perhaps TRBD1 or TRBD2 (5 bases each). Trimming took off 3 bases at V and 2 bases at J, with 11 bases between the two ends. Per the germline V gene, CDR1 is GTSNPN and CDR2 is SVGIG (reference sequence). CDR3 length: 13 residues. Here the CDR3 DNA reads TGTGCCTGGAGCACCGGGGCCGCCTACGAGCAGTACTTC. Protein sequence: CAWSTGAAYEQYF.

There are many counts of this clonotype. DNA for the CDR3: TGTGCCAGCACTCCCAGGGACAGACTGAACACTGAAGCTTTCTTT. This encodes CASTPRDRLNTEAFF. The chain uses TRBV12-3 or TRBV12-4 and TRBJ1-1; 7 nucleotides match TRBD1. V dropped 7 bases and J dropped 0; count of bases not matched to a gene: 8. The CDR3 runs to 15 residues.

This clonotype was recorded at least ten times. This sequence joins TRBV5-1 and TRBJ2-6, with D tentatively TRBD1 (6 bases). Per germline, CDR1 SGHRS and CDR2 YFSETQ. The V gene lost 5 bases and the J gene lost 0 bases, with 12 bases spanning the gap. This CDR3 contains 16 residues. In DNA, the CDR3 is TGCGCCAGCAGAAAGGACAGCCCCTCTGGGGCCAACGTCCTGACTTTC. Translation gives CASRKDSPSGANVLTF.

In its sample, this clonotype was seen many times. The chain recombines TRBV18 with TRBJ2-3; D unclear. V was shortened by 2 bases and J by 2 bases, with 8 bases between the two germline ends. This CDR3 has 14 residues. CDR1 is KGHSH, CDR2 LQKENI, per germline. CDR3 residues: CASSPSMFTDTQYF. As DNA, the CDR3 is TGTGCCAGCTCACCAAGTATGTTCACAGATACGCAGTATTTT.

Notes on this clonotype: A much more abundant neighbour one base away suggests this may be a read error. The chain couples TRBV6-6 to TRBJ2-1; 8 bases are shared with TRBD2. J gave up 5 bases and V 2 bases, and 5 bases lay outside the gene matches. CDR1 is MNHNY, CDR2 SVGAGI, per germline (reference sequence). The CDR3 contains 15 residues. The CDR3 here is CASSYDGGADNEQFF. CDR3 coding DNA: TGTGCCAGCAGTTACGACGGGGGGGCCGACAATGAGCAGTTCTTC.

In this sample, this clonotype turned up many times. This chain connects TRBV7-9 to TRBJ2-5; D gene ambiguous. Germline CDR1 is SEHNR and CDR2 is FQNEAQ (reference sequence). The V and J ends lost 5 bases and 2 bases respectively, with 9 bases between them. The length of the CDR3 is 13 residues. This CDR3 is CASSVRAQETQYF. In DNA form, the CDR3 reads TGTGCCAGCAGCGTCCGGGCGCAAGAGACCCAGTACTTC.